The 32 T cell receptor beta chains reported below all come from one sample, sequenced in a study of chronic HIV infection and antiretroviral therapy. One entry per CDR3 protein results from TCRdb running MiXCR on the 5' RACE reads. The sample includes more than 40,000 distinct CDR3 sequences, 15% to 20% of them seen just once. Sequencing input: peripheral blood. The receptors come from an adult who had HIV and had not received antiretroviral therapy, or was an uninfected healthy control (not recorded which).

This clonotype showed up just a few times. V gene TRBV9 combines with J gene TRBJ2-5; D call uncertain. This CDR3 spans 14 amino acids. Germline CDR1 and CDR2: SGDLS and YYNGEE. V was clipped by 0 bases and J by 1 base, with 7 bases between them. Here the CDR3 reads CASSVDLPQETQYF. For the CDR3, the DNA is TGTGCCAGCAGCGTAGACTTGCCCCAAGAGACCCAGTACTTC.

V and J are TRBV20-1 and TRBJ2-3; D is unclear. V shed 7 bases and J shed 6 bases, with 8 bases lying between them. The CDR3 has 10 residues. Germline V gene sequence: CDR1 DFQATT, CDR2 SNEGSKA (reference sequence). The DNA for the CDR3 is TGCAGTGAGGGCCCCGATACGCAGTATTTT. It is translated as CSEGPDTQYF.

This clonotype came up a few times. The chain joins TRBV20-1 to TRBJ1-5, with D possibly matching TRBD1 (5 bases). Looked up from germline, CDR1 is DFQATT and CDR2 is SNEGSKA (reference sequence). V lost 0 bases to trimming and J lost 6 bases, with 15 bases between them. The CDR3 is 15 residues long. CDR3 nucleotide sequence: TGCAGTGCTAGAGATTCGGCAGGGCCGGGTCAGCCCCAGCATTTT. This gives the protein CSARDSAGPGQPQHF.

The chain combines TRBV28 with TRBJ2-3, with D unclear. V was trimmed by 7 bases and J by 0 bases, leaving 8 bases between them. This CDR3 has 13 amino acids. Looked up from germline, CDR1 is MDHEN and CDR2 is SYDVKM. CDR3: CASTKRSTDTQYF. The CDR3 bases are TGTGCCAGCACCAAGAGGAGCACAGATACGCAGTATTTT. Combining the CDR3 with reference TRBV28 and TRBJ2-3 gives the whole variable domain DVKVTQSSRYLVKRTGEKVFLECVQDMDHENMFWYRQDPGLGLRLIYFSYDVKMKEKGDIPEGYSVSREKKERFSLILESASTNQTSMYLCASTKRSTDTQYFGPGTRLTVL.

This clonotype has ten or more counts. This chain joins TRBV3-1 and TRBJ1-6; 7 bases map to TRBD1. V was clipped by 5 bases and J by 8 bases; unmatched bases: 6. The V gene's germline CDR1 is LGHDT and CDR2 YNNKEL (reference sequence). The CDR3 sequence is 14 residues long. In DNA, the CDR3 is TGTGCCAGCAGCGCCCGGGACAGCCATTCACCCCTCCACTTT. The encoded protein is CASSARDSHSPLHF. The full variable domain, in which reference TRBV3-1 and TRBJ1-6 provide the parts outside the CDR3, is DTAVSQTPKYLVTQMGNDKSIKCEQNLGHDTMYWYKQDSKKFLKIMFSYNNKELIINETVPNRFSPKSPDKAHLNLHINSLELGDSAVYFCASSARDSHSPLHFGNGTRLTVT.

The chain uses TRBV4-1 and TRBJ2-7, with a weak D call TRBD2 (7 bases). The V gene's germline CDR1 is MGHRA and CDR2 YSYEKL. Trimming took 4 bases from V and 6 from J, leaving 16 bases between them. This CDR3 spans 14 amino acids. The CDR3 DNA reads TGCGCCAGCAGCCCTCAAATCGGGGGGCGCGAGCAGTACTTC. Translation gives CASSPQIGGREQYF.

This clonotype was detected only a few times. The chain has TRBV2 and TRBJ2-3; TRBD2 agrees at 7 bases. CDR3 length equals 15 residues. The ends lost 4 bases at V and 3 bases at J; junction bases unmatched: 7. Germline values: CDR1 SNHLY, CDR2 FYNNEI. In DNA form, the CDR3 reads TGTGCCAGCAGTGGCAGACTGGGGGGGACAGATACGCAGTATTTT. Its translation: CASSGRLGGTDTQYF.

J is TRBJ2-1 and V is TRBV7-6; possibly TRBD2 for D (6 bases). The CDR3 runs 12 residues. The ends were cut back, 4 bases at V and 7 bases at J, with 8 bases in the middle. The germline gives CDR1 SGHVS, CDR2 FNYEAQ. CDR3 DNA: TGTGCCAGCAGCTGGGACTTTAATGAGCAGTTCTTC. Translated: CASSWDFNEQFF. The full variable domain, in which reference TRBV7-6 and TRBJ2-1 provide the parts outside the CDR3, is GAGVSQSPRYKVTKRGQDVALRCDPISGHVSLYWYRQALGQGPEFLTYFNYEAQQDKSGLPNDRFSAERPEGSISTLTIQRTEQRDSAMYRCASSWDFNEQFFGPGTRLTVL.

The genes are TRBV25-1 and TRBJ1-6; D may be TRBD1 (6 bases). Between the trimmed V and J ends, which lost 5 bases and 4 bases, there was a span of 12 bases. CDR3 length: 15 residues. Germline V gene sequence: CDR1 MGHDK, CDR2 SYGVNS. The CDR3 DNA reads as TGTGCCAGCAGTTCCACAGGGAGGTATAATTCACCCCTCCACTTT. It specifies CASSSTGRYNSPLHF. The whole variable domain, remainder taken from reference TRBV25-1 and TRBJ1-6, is EADIYQTPRYLVIGTGKKITLECSQTMGHDKMYWYQQDPGMELHLIHYSYGVNSTEKGDLSSESTVSRIRTEHFPLTLESARPSHTSQYLCASSSTGRYNSPLHFGNGTRLTVT.

This clonotype was recorded many times. This rearrangement joins TRBV5-1 to TRBJ2-6; D call uncertain. The CDR3 is made up of 15 amino acids. Germline CDR1 is SGHRS and CDR2 is YFSETQ. The V end lost 0 bases, the J end lost 1 base, and 5 bases lay between the germline ends. CDR3 region: CASSLELSGANVLTF. The CDR3 nucleotides are TGCGCCAGCAGCTTGGAACTTTCTGGGGCCAACGTCCTGACTTTC. Together with reference TRBV5-1 and TRBJ2-6, the CDR3 gives the full variable domain: KAGVTQTPRYLIKTRGQQVTLSCSPISGHRSVSWYQQTPGQGLQFLFEYFSETQRNKGNFPGRFSGRQFSNSRSEMNVSTLELGDSALYLCASSLELSGANVLTFGAGSRLTVL.

The chain carries TRBV28 and TRBJ1-1, with D uncertain. Between the trimmed V and J ends, which lost 5 bases and 4 bases, there was a span of 17 bases. Germline CDR1 is MDHEN and CDR2 is SYDVKM. The CDR3 is 15 amino acids. The CDR3 spells CASSPRRGRVTEAFF. CDR3 nucleotide sequence: TGTGCCAGCAGTCCCCGGCGGGGAAGGGTCACTGAAGCTTTCTTT.

This clonotype was seen a handful of times. The chain links TRBV2 to TRBJ1-1, with a possible D match to TRBD1 (6 bases). Germline lookup yields CDR1 SNHLY and CDR2 FYNNEI. Trimming removed 7 bases from V and 10 bases from J, with 13 bases in between. The CDR3 is 11 residues long. The CDR3 protein is CASTEQDRAFF. The CDR3 DNA is TGTGCCAGCACCGAGCAGGACAGAGCTTTCTTT.

J is TRBJ2-3 and V is TRBV7-2; D may be TRBD1 (6 bases). Germline CDR1 reads SGHTA; CDR2 reads FQGNSA. The CDR3 length is 15 residues. Trimming stripped 5 bases from V and 1 base from J, with 13 bases between. The DNA for the CDR3 is TGTGCCAGCAGCCCCCACAGGGTAGGCACAGATACGCAGTATTTT. It translates to CASSPHRVGTDTQYF.

This clonotype was detected a few times. This chain uses TRBV2 with TRBJ1-5, with a possible D match to TRBD1 (5 bases). Trimming cost V 6 bases and J 5 bases, with 11 bases left between them. The CDR3 has 13 residues. Looked up from germline, CDR1 is SNHLY and CDR2 is FYNNEI. This CDR3 reads CASRGGRDQPQHF. The CDR3 DNA sequence: TGTGCCAGCAGGGGGGGGAGGGATCAGCCCCAGCATTTT.

This chain joins TRBV11-3 and TRBJ2-1, with TRBD2 identical over 11 bases. V was pared by 5 bases and J by 4 bases, with 7 bases of the junction left unmatched. This CDR3 is 16 amino acids long. CDR1 is SGHNT and CDR2 is YENEEA in the germline V gene. The CDR3 spells CASSPGGLADYNEQFF. DNA of the CDR3: TGTGCCAGCAGCCCGGGGGGACTAGCGGATTACAATGAGCAGTTCTTC.

This clonotype was found a few times. The chain links TRBV6-5 to TRBJ1-2; tentatively, D is TRBD1 (6 bases). Trimming removed 1 base from V and 2 bases from J, with 14 bases in between. Germline lookup yields CDR1 MNHEY and CDR2 SVGAGI. This CDR3 comprises 16 residues. This chain's CDR3 is CASSYLTGRNNYGYTF. Written as DNA, the CDR3 is TGTGCCAGCAGTTACTTAACAGGGAGGAACAACTATGGCTACACCTTC.

The V gene is TRBV29-1, the J gene TRBJ2-1, with TRBD1 matching over 11 bases. The CDR3 totals 13 residues. Germline values: CDR1 SQVTM, CDR2 ANQGSEA. V gave up 3 bases and J gave up 7 bases; unmatched junction bases: 2. The CDR3: CSVDGTGGNEQFF. DNA for the CDR3: TGCAGCGTTGATGGGACAGGGGGAAATGAGCAGTTCTTC.

This clonotype was seen a few times. The rearrangement uses TRBV28 and TRBJ1-1; no firm D call. With 6 bases removed from V and 1 base from J, the gap between germline ends came to 3 bases. CDR1 is MDHEN, CDR2 SYDVKM, per germline. This CDR3 comprises 11 residues. The CDR3 loop is CASRENTEAFF. The CDR3 DNA is TGTGCCAGCAGGGAGAACACTGAAGCTTTCTTT. The variable domain in full, completed from reference TRBV28 and TRBJ1-1, reads DVKVTQSSRYLVKRTGEKVFLECVQDMDHENMFWYRQDPGLGLRLIYFSYDVKMKEKGDIPEGYSVSREKKERFSLILESASTNQTSMYLCASRENTEAFFGQGTRLTVV.

This chain connects TRBV29-1 to TRBJ2-7; D gene unclear. Trimming stripped 6 bases from V and 7 bases from J, with 16 bases between. Germline CDR1 SQVTM, CDR2 ANQGSEA. CDR3 length: 12 residues. CDR3 sequence (DNA): TGCAGCGTCCGTCCCGGAGTGAGGGAGCAGTACTTC. This gives the protein CSVRPGVREQYF.

CDR3: CATHSGVSGNTIYF. The CDR3 nucleotides are TGTGCCACCCACTCAGGGGTCTCTGGAAACACCATATATTTT. The chain has TRBV2 and TRBJ1-3, with a weak D call TRBD1 (6 bases). CDR1 is SNHLY, CDR2 FYNNEI, per germline. The CDR3 consists of 14 residues. Trimming removed 10 bases at V and 0 bases at J, with 13 bases between. The full variable domain, in which reference TRBV2 and TRBJ1-3 provide the parts outside the CDR3, is EPEVTQTPSHQVTQMGQEVILRCVPISNHLYFYWYRQILGQKVEFLVSFYNNEISEKSEIFDDQFSVERPDGSNFTLKIRSTKLEDSAMYFCATHSGVSGNTIYFGEGSWLTVV.

This clonotype was seen a handful of times. The rearrangement joins TRBV12-3 or TRBV12-4 to TRBJ1-4, with a possible D match to TRBD1 (6 bases). CDR3 size: 17 residues. The ends were cut back, 6 bases at V and 2 bases at J, with 19 bases in the middle. This CDR3 is CASSSTGPLRTNEKLFF. In DNA, the CDR3 is TGTGCCAGCAGCTCCACAGGGCCCCTCAGGACTAATGAAAAACTGTTTTTT.

The V gene is TRBV2, the J gene TRBJ2-7, with 7 bases matching TRBD2. This CDR3 is built from 13 residues. V gave up 7 bases and J gave up 2 bases; unmatched junction bases: 5. Germline lookup yields CDR1 SNHLY and CDR2 FYNNEI. Written as DNA, the CDR3 is TGTGCCAGCACAGGCGGGAGCACCTACGAGCAGTACTTC. Amino acid sequence: CASTGGSTYEQYF.

The chain is built from TRBV11-2 and TRBJ1-5, with a tentative D call TRBD1 (5 bases). The CDR3 length is 13 residues. Trimming removed 5 bases from V and 4 bases from J, with 9 bases in between. Germline lookup yields CDR1 SGHAT and CDR2 FQNNGV. CDR3 loop: CASSLTDNQPQHF. Written as DNA, the CDR3 is TGTGCCAGCAGCCTGACAGATAATCAGCCCCAGCATTTT.

The CDR3, as DNA: TGTGCCAGCAGCCCCGGGACAGAAGAGACCCAGTACTTC. Translation gives CASSPGTEETQYF. The chain joins TRBV6-5 to TRBJ2-5; TRBD1 agrees at 7 bases. The V segment lost 6 bases and the J segment 3 bases; nucleotides outside the gene matches: 4. The CDR3 totals 13 residues. The V gene's germline CDR1 is MNHEY and CDR2 SVGAGI.

The chain employs TRBV20-1 and TRBJ2-3; 8 bases map to TRBD2. V trimming: 6 bases; J trimming: 2 bases; junction bases outside the gene matches: 10. Looked up from germline, CDR1 is DFQATT and CDR2 is SNEGSKA (reference sequence). The CDR3 loop spans 15 amino acids. Written as DNA, the CDR3 is TGCAGTGCCCCCCCGGGGGGGGCCTACACAGATACGCAGTATTTT. Its translation: CSAPPGGAYTDTQYF.

Only a few counts were recorded for this clonotype. This rearrangement joins TRBV28 to TRBJ2-3; D gene unclear. The CDR3 has 12 residues. Germline CDR1 MDHEN, CDR2 SYDVKM. V was cut by 8 bases and J by 0 bases, with 6 bases left in between. CDR3 protein: CASGESTDTQYF. The CDR3 coding sequence is TGTGCCAGCGGAGAGAGCACAGATACGCAGTATTTT. Together with reference TRBV28 and TRBJ2-3, the CDR3 gives the full variable domain: DVKVTQSSRYLVKRTGEKVFLECVQDMDHENMFWYRQDPGLGLRLIYFSYDVKMKEKGDIPEGYSVSREKKERFSLILESASTNQTSMYLCASGESTDTQYFGPGTRLTVL.

This clonotype was picked up a small number of times. The rearrangement uses TRBV10-3 and TRBJ2-5; 9 bases agree with TRBD1. Germline V gene sequence: CDR1 ENHRY, CDR2 SYGVKD. The V gene end was trimmed by 6 bases and the J gene end by 1 base; junction bases not matched to a gene: 6. The CDR3 extends over 15 amino acids. The CDR3 is CAIRSGQGAQETQYF. CDR3 in DNA: TGTGCCATCAGGTCGGGACAGGGAGCCCAAGAGACCCAGTACTTC.

The count of this clonotype is one. This rearrangement joins TRBV28 to TRBJ1-1; D is perhaps TRBD1 (5 bases). Deletions cut 5 bases from V and 8 bases from J, with 12 bases between. This CDR3 has 12 amino acids. Germline V gives CDR1 MDHEN, CDR2 SYDVKM. The CDR3 reads CASSRQMPEAFF. DNA for the CDR3: TGTGCCAGCAGTCGACAGATGCCCGAAGCTTTCTTT.

There are a few counts of this clonotype. The chain recombines TRBV28 with TRBJ1-5; D is unclear. The germline gives CDR1 MDHEN, CDR2 SYDVKM. V dropped 8 bases and J dropped 4 bases, with 9 bases sitting between them. This CDR3 comprises 12 residues. This CDR3 is CASWVVNQPQHF. The CDR3, as DNA: TGTGCCAGCTGGGTAGTAAATCAGCCCCAGCATTTT.

CDR3 sequence (DNA): TGTGCCAGCAGCTTCGGGACAGGTATTGGGGAGCAGTACTTC. Translating gives CASSFGTGIGEQYF. The J gene is TRBJ2-7, the V gene TRBV7-6; TRBD1 matches at 8 bases. V lost 3 bases and J lost 7; bases outside the gene matches: 8. The length of the CDR3 is 14 residues. From germline, CDR1 is SGHVS and CDR2 FNYEAQ.

The chain is built from TRBV12-3 or TRBV12-4 and TRBJ2-1; TRBD2 matches 8 bases. After removal of 3 bases from V and 3 bases from J, the junction contained 7 bases not matched to a gene. The CDR3 loop spans 16 amino acids. The CDR3 reads CASSFRVSGSYNEQFF. For the CDR3, the DNA is TGTGCCAGCAGTTTCCGGGTCAGCGGGAGCTACAATGAGCAGTTCTTC.

Only a few counts were recorded for this clonotype. The chain is built from TRBV28 and TRBJ1-1, with 7 bases identical to TRBD1. The CDR3 length is 16 residues. With V trimmed by 3 bases and J by 5 bases, 12 bases remained unmatched. Per the germline V gene, CDR1 is MDHEN and CDR2 is SYDVKM. The DNA for the CDR3 is TGTGCCAGCAGTTTGGCAGGGATACAGGGGAAAACTGAAGCTTTCTTT. Amino acid sequence: CASSLAGIQGKTEAFF. Based on the CDR3 plus reference TRBV28 and TRBJ1-1, the full variable domain is DVKVTQSSRYLVKRTGEKVFLECVQDMDHENMFWYRQDPGLGLRLIYFSYDVKMKEKGDIPEGYSVSREKKERFSLILESASTNQTSMYLCASSLAGIQGKTEAFFGQGTRLTVV.